These 16 T cell receptor beta chains originate from one sample sequenced in a study of T cell changes during pregnancy in multiple sclerosis. Data came from immunoSEQ multiplex PCR; TCRdb stores just in-frame clones and leaves some out. The data hold about 92,000 clones, with 92% observed a single time. The sequencing used peripheral blood, collected in the first trimester of pregnancy. These receptors came from a female donor with multiple sclerosis, enrolled in a pregnancy study.

This chain joins TRBV11-2 and TRBJ2-3; TRBD2 aligns across 8 bases. V was pared by 1 base and J by 5 bases, with 14 bases of the junction left unmatched. Germline assignment: CDR1 SGHAT and CDR2 FQNNGV. This CDR3 has 18 amino acids. The chain's CDR3 is CASSLVFGGAGVGDTQYF. The CDR3 DNA sequence: TGTGCCAGCAGCTTAGTTTTCGGGGGAGCGGGAGTGGGAGATACGCAGTATTTT.

The V call is TRBV5-1, the J call TRBJ1-1; maybe TRBD1 (6 bases). Trimming shortened V by 1 base and J by 1 base, and 11 bases separated the two germline ends. There are 15 residues in the CDR3. CDR1 is SGHRS, CDR2 YFSETQ, per germline. The CDR3 coding sequence is TGCGCCAGCAGCTTGATATCAGGGGCGAACACTGAAGCTTTCTTT. It codes for CASSLISGANTEAFF.

The V call is TRBV19, the J call TRBJ2-7, with 7 bases identical to TRBD1. CDR1 is LNHDA, CDR2 SQIVND, per germline (reference sequence). The J segment lost 4 bases and the V segment lost 4 bases, leaving 1 base of the junction unmatched. The CDR3 has 12 residues. CDR3 sequence reads: CASSKQGYEQYF. The CDR3 DNA is TGTGCCAGTAGTAAACAGGGGTACGAGCAGTACTTC.

Ten or more counts support this clone. This specimen includes other DNA sequences encoding the same CDR3. The J gene is TRBJ1-2, the V gene TRBV5-1; D is perhaps TRBD1 (6 bases). V lost 4 bases to trimming and J lost 4 bases, with 11 bases between them. Germline CDR1 reads SGHRS; CDR2 reads YFSETQ. This CDR3 has 13 residues. CDR3 bases: TGCGCCAGCAGCCCGGGACAAGGCTATGGCTACACCTTC. Translation gives CASSPGQGYGYTF.

This sequence joins TRBV4-2 and TRBJ2-1, with 7 bases aligning to TRBD2. The CDR3 sequence is 17 residues long. With 4 bases clipped from V and 6 bases from J, the junction kept 15 bases outside the gene matches. Germline lookup yields CDR1 LGHNA and CDR2 YNFKEQ. The CDR3 is CASSPRTSVEVANEQFF. CDR3 coding DNA: TGTGCCAGCAGCCCCAGGACTAGTGTCGAGGTTGCCAATGAGCAGTTCTTC.

This clone was counted a few times. The chain links TRBV6-1 to TRBJ2-1; 9 bases align to TRBD2. From germline, CDR1 is MNHNS and CDR2 SASEGT. The trim removed 2 bases at V and 9 bases at J, leaving 8 bases unmatched. The length of the CDR3 is 15 residues. The CDR3 here is CASSESSGSVGEQFF. CDR3 coding DNA: TGTGCCAGCAGTGAAAGTAGCGGGAGCGTCGGTGAGCAGTTCTTC.

This clone has a count of ten or more. The chain uses TRBV28 and TRBJ2-4, with 8 bases matching TRBD1. Germline CDR1 MDHEN, CDR2 SYDVKM. This CDR3 is 15 amino acids long. V gave up 5 bases and J gave up 7 bases; unmatched junction bases: 10. The CDR3, as DNA: TGTGCCAGCAGTGGGCCAGGGGGCGCGGGGAACATTCAGTACTTC. Protein: CASSGPGGAGNIQYF.

The CDR3 sequence: CASSVGTSGTYEQYF. As DNA, the CDR3 is TGTGCCAGTAGTGTCGGGACTAGCGGGACCTACGAGCAGTACTTC. V is TRBV19 and J is TRBJ2-7; 13 nucleotides line up with TRBD2. V lost 5 bases and J lost 2; bases outside the gene matches: 3. CDR3 length equals 15 residues. CDR1 and CDR2 (germline): LNHDA, SQIVND (reference sequence).

The chain has TRBV6-4 and TRBJ2-1; perhaps TRBD2 as D (6 bases). CDR3 length equals 13 residues. Per the germline V gene, CDR1 is MRHNA and CDR2 is SNTAGT. Trimming stripped 4 bases from V and 10 bases from J, with 14 bases between. CDR3 amino acids: CASSGLVGGEQFF. CDR3 bases: TGTGCCAGCAGTGGACTAGTTGGGGGGGAGCAGTTCTTC.

This sequence joins TRBV18 and TRBJ2-1, with TRBD2 matching 12 bases. With 1 base clipped from V and 5 bases from J, the junction kept 12 bases outside the gene matches. Germline V gene data show CDR1 as KGHSH and CDR2 as LQKENI. This CDR3 region has 19 residues. The CDR3 sequence is CASSPLPTSGRTGHNEQFF. The CDR3 coding sequence is TGTGCCAGCTCACCACTGCCAACTAGCGGGAGGACGGGTCACAATGAGCAGTTCTTC. Full variable domain (missing parts from reference TRBV18 and TRBJ2-1): NAGVMQNPRHLVRRRGQEARLRCSPMKGHSHVYWYRQLPEEGLKFMVYLQKENIIDESGMPKERFSAEFPKEGPSILRIQQVVRGDSAAYFCASSPLPTSGRTGHNEQFFGPGTRLTVL.

The V call is TRBV28, the J call TRBJ1-2, with a weak D call TRBD1 (5 bases). The CDR3 runs 19 residues. Germline V CDR1 and CDR2: MDHEN, SYDVKM. Trimming left V 2 bases short and J 7 bases short, with 29 bases between. The CDR3 region has the DNA TGTGCCAGCAGTTTACCGGGGGTTGGGGGTGGGCTCGCAGCTCCTGGCTACACCTTC. Protein sequence: CASSLPGVGGGLAAPGYTF.

The chain has TRBV7-9 and TRBJ2-3, with 8 bases aligning to TRBD2. The V segment lost 4 bases and the J segment 7 bases; nucleotides outside the gene matches: 16. This CDR3 comprises 17 residues. CDR1 and CDR2 from the germline V gene are SEHNR and FQNEAQ (reference sequence). The CDR3 region is CASSSERAGEPTYTQYF. Here the CDR3 DNA reads TGTGCCAGCAGCTCCGAGAGAGCGGGAGAGCCGACGTATACGCAGTATTTT. The full variable domain, its missing parts supplied by reference TRBV7-9 and TRBJ2-3, is DTGVSQNPRHKITKRGQNVTFRCDPISEHNRLYWYRQTLGQGPEFLTYFQNEAQLEKSRLLSDRFSAERPKGSFSTLEIQRTEQGDSAMYLCASSSERAGEPTYTQYFGPGTRLTVL.

This clone was seen just once. The chain carries TRBV27 and TRBJ2-1; TRBD1 is a possible D gene (6 bases). Between the trimmed V and J ends, which lost 8 bases and 4 bases, there was a span of 15 bases. This CDR3 has 14 residues. The germline V gene encodes CDR1 MNHEY and CDR2 SMNVEV (reference sequence). In DNA, the CDR3 is TGTGCCAGCTCCTCCGGGACATCATACAATGAGCAGTTCTTC. Translated, it gives CASSSGTSYNEQFF.

The J gene is TRBJ2-3, the V gene TRBV5-4, with D possibly TRBD2 on 5 matching bases. The germline CDR1 and CDR2 sequences are SGHNT and YYREEE (reference sequence). The CDR3 is 13 amino acids. The CDR3 sequence: CAGTGRGTDTQYF. In DNA, the CDR3 is TGTGCTGGTACTGGGCGGGGCACAGATACGCAGTATTTT.

The chain combines TRBV27 with TRBJ2-7, with D possibly being TRBD2 (6 bases). Per the germline V gene, CDR1 is MNHEY and CDR2 is SMNVEV (reference sequence). The CDR3 has 15 residues. Between the trimmed V and J ends, which lost 2 bases and 1 base, there was a span of 12 bases. CDR3 nucleotide sequence: TGTGCCAGCAGTTTAGCCCAGGAGGGATCCTACGAGCAGTACTTC. This gives the protein CASSLAQEGSYEQYF.

This chain connects TRBV15 to TRBJ2-6; unclear D gene. The CDR3 extends over 16 amino acids. Trimming took off 5 bases at V and 0 bases at J, with 11 bases between the two ends. CDR1 and CDR2 from the germline V gene are LNHNV and YYDKDF (reference sequence). As DNA, the CDR3 is TGTGCCACCAGCCTGGTCACTCGCTCTGGGGCCAACGTCCTGACTTTC. Its protein product is CATSLVTRSGANVLTF. Filled out from reference TRBV15 and TRBJ2-6, the complete variable domain reads DAMVIQNPRYQVTQFGKPVTLSCSQTLNHNVMYWYQQKSSQAPKLLFHYYDKDFNNEADTPDNFQSRRPNTSFCFLDIRSPGLGDTAMYLCATSLVTRSGANVLTFGAGSRLTVL.